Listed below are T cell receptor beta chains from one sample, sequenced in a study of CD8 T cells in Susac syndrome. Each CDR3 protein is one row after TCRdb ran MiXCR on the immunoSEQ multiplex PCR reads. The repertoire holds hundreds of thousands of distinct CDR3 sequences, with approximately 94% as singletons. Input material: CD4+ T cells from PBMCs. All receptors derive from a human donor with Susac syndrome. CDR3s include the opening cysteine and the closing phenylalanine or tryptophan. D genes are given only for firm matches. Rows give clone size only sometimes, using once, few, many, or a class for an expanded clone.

TGTGCCACCAGCAGAGATGTGACAGGCTCACCCCTCCACTTT | CATSRDVTGSPLHF | once | TRBJ1-6 | - | TRBV15
TGTGCCACCAGCTCCCGACGGGGAGGCGTTCGTCAGCCCCAGCATTTT | CATSSRRGGVRQPQHF | - | TRBJ1-5 | - | TRBV15
TGTGCCAGCAACACCGGCGGGGCTCAGGTCGAGCAGTACTTC | CASNTGGAQVEQYF | - | TRBJ2-7 | - | TRBV5-5
TGTGCCAGCACCCACAGGGGGAGTGGGGCCAACGTCCTGACTTTC | CASTHRGSGANVLTF | once | TRBJ2-6 | TRBD1 | TRBV6-5
TGTGCCAGCAGGGATGGGGACAGTACCTACGAGCAGTACTTC | CASRDGDSTYEQYF | - | TRBJ2-7 | TRBD1 | TRBV7-8
TGCAGTGCCACTAGCGGGGGACTCTACAATGAGCAGTTCTTC | CSATSGGLYNEQFF | - | TRBJ2-1 | TRBD2 | TRBV20-1
TGCAGCGTCGACAGGTCCGCTGGTACTGAAGCTTTCTTT | CSVDRSAGTEAFF | - | TRBJ1-1 | - | TRBV29-1
TGTGCCAGCAGCCATGACGGGGGGCGGTCCTACAATGAGCAGTTCTTC | CASSHDGGRSYNEQFF | - | TRBJ2-1 | - | TRBV3-1
TGTGCCAGCAGCGTATCAGGAGGGCAGGGGGACATAGATACGCAGTATTTT | CASSVSGGQGDIDTQYF | - | TRBJ2-3 | - | TRBV9
TGCGCCAGCAGCCTCATTGGGCTAGCGGGGCAAGGAGAGCAGTTCTTC | CASSLIGLAGQGEQFF | - | TRBJ2-1 | TRBD2 | TRBV4-3
TGTGCCAGCAGTTTACCTAGCGGGGGTTCTGATGAGCAGTTCTTC | CASSLPSGGSDEQFF | - | TRBJ2-1 | TRBD2 | TRBV12-3/TRBV12-4
TGCAGTGCTAGTTCAGCCGGGGATCTAGAGACCCAGTACTTC | CSASSAGDLETQYF | - | TRBJ2-5 | - | TRBV20-1
TGCAGTGCTCCCCCCCGCGGGGGGATTGAAAGCACAGATACGCAGTATTTT | CSAPPRGGIESTDTQYF | - | TRBJ2-3 | TRBD2 | TRBV20-1
TGCGCCAGCAGCCAAGGACTCTTGGATCAGCCCCAGCATTTT | CASSQGLLDQPQHF | - | TRBJ1-5 | - | TRBV4-3
TGTGCCAGCAGGGCAGGGACTCGGGGCTACACCTTC | CASRAGTRGYTF | once | TRBJ1-2 | - | TRBV7-2
TGTGCCAGCAGTTTGGCGGGGTCCTATGGCTACACCTTC | CASSLAGSYGYTF | - | TRBJ1-2 | - | TRBV28
TGTGCCAGTAGTACCCAGGACAGCTACGGAAAACTGTTTTTT | CASSTQDSYGKLFF | once | TRBJ1-4 | - | TRBV19
TGTGCCAGCAGTTACGACGACAGCAGTCAAGAGACCCAGTACTTC | CASSYDDSSQETQYF | - | TRBJ2-5 | - | TRBV6-2/TRBV6-3
TGTGCCAGCAGTGAAGCCCTGGGGCAAAATGAGCAGTTCTTC | CASSEALGQNEQFF | - | TRBJ2-1 | - | TRBV6-1
TGCGCCAGCAGCTTGGCCGTAGGGGCAGAGCAAGAGACCCAGTACTTC | CASSLAVGAEQETQYF | - | TRBJ2-5 | - | TRBV5-1
TGTGCTAGCAGCTTCGGACAGGGGGCTGGGGAGACCCAGTACTTC | CASSFGQGAGETQYF | - | TRBJ2-5 | TRBD1 | TRBV7-7
TGTGCCACCAGCAGAGATCCGCCGGGACGGACGAACACCGGGGAGCTGTTTTTT | CATSRDPPGRTNTGELFF | once | TRBJ2-2 | - | TRBV15
TGCAGCGTTGAAGATAGCGGGGTATACAACTATGGCTACACCTTC | CSVEDSGVYNYGYTF | - | TRBJ1-2 | - | TRBV29-1
TGTGCCAGCAGCCCAGGTCGGCAGGGGTTGAACATTCAGTACTTC | CASSPGRQGLNIQYF | - | TRBJ2-4 | - | TRBV13
TGTGCCAGCATCACATCCCTGGGGACAGGGGACTATGGCTACACCTTC | CASITSLGTGDYGYTF | - | TRBJ1-2 | TRBD1 | TRBV12-3/TRBV12-4
TGTGCCAGCAGCCAAGTCACAGGGGACTATGGCTACACCTTC | CASSQVTGDYGYTF | - | TRBJ1-2 | TRBD1 | TRBV4-2
TGTGCCAGCAGTTACAAGGCAGGGAACTATGGCTACACCTTC | CASSYKAGNYGYTF | - | TRBJ1-2 | - | TRBV6-5
TGCGCCAGCAGCTTGGGAAGCGGGGGCACCGGGGAGCTGTTTTTT | CASSLGSGGTGELFF | - | TRBJ2-2 | TRBD2 | TRBV5-1